Listed here are 32 T cell receptor beta chains from one sample, sequenced in a study of blood T cell repertoires in COVID-19. Assay: immunoSEQ multiplex PCR; the TCRdb copy retains only in-frame clones and omits some. The repertoire holds roughly 30,000 clones, with 80% to 85% as singletons. What was sequenced was peripheral blood. Receptor source: a man of 80 years or more with active COVID-19.

The chain uses TRBV3-1 (or the pseudogene TRBV3-2) and TRBJ1-2; D might be TRBD1 (6 bases). Trimming cost V 1 base and J 7 bases, with 16 bases left between them. The CDR3 contains 15 residues. The germline V gene has CDR1 LGHDT and CDR2 YNNKEL (reference sequence). The CDR3 DNA reads TGTGCCAGCAGCCAAGTTGGCAGGGGAGTTGGTGGCTACACCTTC. Encoded protein: CASSQVGRGVGGYTF.

This clone was seen only a few times. The genes are TRBV28 and TRBJ1-5; D gene ambiguous. CDR3 length: 12 amino acids. Between the trimmed V and J ends, which lost 6 bases and 7 bases, there was a span of 10 bases. Germline loops: CDR1 MDHEN, CDR2 SYDVKM. The CDR3 DNA is TGTGCCAGCAGCGGGTTTGGCCAGCCCCAGCATTTT. It codes for CASSGFGQPQHF.

This chain joins TRBV7-8 and TRBJ1-6, with 7 bases matching TRBD1. CDR1 is SGHVS, CDR2 FQNEAQ, per germline. V shed 7 bases, J shed 5 bases, and the junction held 5 bases outside the gene matches. There are 14 residues in the CDR3. The CDR3 DNA reads as TGTGCCAGCACCCCGGGACAGCATAATTCACCCCTCCACTTT. As protein: CASTPGQHNSPLHF. Full variable domain (remainder filled in from reference TRBV7-8 and TRBJ1-6): GAGVSQSPRYKVAKRGQDVALRCDPISGHVSLFWYQQALGQGPEFLTYFQNEAQLDKSGLPSDRFFAERPEGSVSTLKIQRTQQEDSAVYLCASTPGQHNSPLHFGNGTRLTVT.

The rearrangement uses TRBV3-1 (or the pseudogene TRBV3-2) and TRBJ1-2; TRBD1 matches 7 bases. The J segment lost 8 bases and the V segment lost 0 bases, leaving 12 bases of the junction unmatched. Germline CDR1 and CDR2: LGHDT and YNNKEL (reference sequence). The CDR3 consists of 16 residues. This chain's CDR3 is CASSQDALQGFRGYTF. CDR3 in DNA: TGTGCCAGCAGCCAAGACGCATTACAGGGGTTTCGGGGCTACACCTTC.

J is TRBJ1-3 and V is TRBV10-3; D ambiguous. Trimming took off 1 base at V and 0 bases at J, with 4 bases between the two ends. This CDR3 has 14 residues. Germline CDR1 is ENHRY and CDR2 is SYGVKD. The CDR3 nucleotides are TGTGCCATCAGTGAGTTACTCTCTGGAAACACCATATATTTT. Its translation: CAISELLSGNTIYF.

The V and J genes are TRBV15 and TRBJ1-6; TRBD1 might be the D (6 bases). V was cut by 0 bases and J by 10 bases, with 19 bases left in between. Per the germline V gene, CDR1 is LNHNV and CDR2 is YYDKDF (reference sequence). The CDR3 length is 17 residues. The CDR3 protein is CATSRDPWGGEGSPLHF. DNA of the CDR3: TGTGCCACCAGCAGAGATCCCTGGGGGGGCGAGGGATCACCCCTCCACTTT.

This clone was counted only a few times. The chain uses TRBV2 and TRBJ1-4, with D tentatively TRBD1 (5 bases). The CDR3 spans 15 residues. CDR1 and CDR2 from the germline V gene are SNHLY and FYNNEI. V was trimmed by 3 bases and J by 7 bases, leaving 15 bases between them. The CDR3 protein is CASSDHSGMGEKLFF. The CDR3 DNA reads TGTGCCAGCAGTGACCATTCAGGGATGGGTGAAAAACTGTTTTTT.

This chain connects TRBV5-4 to TRBJ1-2; 11 bases map to TRBD1. CDR3 length: 16 residues. Germline lookup yields CDR1 SGHNT and CDR2 YYREEE (reference sequence). J was trimmed by 3 bases and V by 2 bases; bases with no gene match: 6. CDR3 in amino acids: CASSLPGQGGYYGYTF. The DNA for the CDR3 is TGTGCCAGCAGCTTACCGGGACAGGGGGGGTACTATGGCTACACCTTC.

The J gene is TRBJ1-2, the V gene TRBV19; D might be TRBD1 (5 bases). Germline values: CDR1 LNHDA, CDR2 SQIVND (reference sequence). With 3 bases removed from V and 4 bases from J, the gap between germline ends came to 12 bases. This CDR3 contains 14 residues. The CDR3, as DNA: TGTGCCAGTAGTATCGGGGGGGGAAGCTATGGCTACACCTTC. Translated, it gives CASSIGGGSYGYTF. Full variable domain (rest looked up from reference TRBV19 and TRBJ1-2): DGGITQSPKYLFRKEGQNVTLSCEQNLNHDAMYWYRQDPGQGLRLIYYSQIVNDFQKGDIAEGYSVSREKKESFPLTVTSAQKNPTAFYLCASSIGGGSYGYTFGSGTRLTVV.

The chain combines TRBV4-1 with TRBJ1-5; 8 nucleotides match TRBD1. The J segment lost 5 bases and the V segment lost 0 bases, leaving 6 bases of the junction unmatched. The CDR3 runs to 16 residues. CDR1 MGHRA and CDR2 YSYEKL come from the germline V gene. The CDR3 sequence is CASSQDSAGGYQPQHF. The CDR3 nucleotides read TGCGCCAGCAGCCAAGATTCAGCAGGGGGCTATCAGCCCCAGCATTTT.

J is TRBJ2-5 and V is TRBV30, with 7 bases matching TRBD1. Unmatched junction bases numbered 3, after V lost 4 bases and J lost 1 base. Germline V lookup: CDR1 GTSNPN, CDR2 SVGIG (reference sequence). The CDR3 runs to 13 residues. DNA for the CDR3: TGTGCCTGGAACAGGGGCCGCCAAGAGACCCAGTACTTC. The encoded protein is CAWNRGRQETQYF.

This chain connects TRBV9 to TRBJ1-4, with 7 bases fitting TRBD1. V was pared by 0 bases and J by 2 bases, with 10 bases of the junction left unmatched. The CDR3 has 18 amino acids. Germline CDR1 reads SGDLS; CDR2 reads YYNGEE. CDR3 sequence reads: CASSVAAGGRGTNEKLFF. The CDR3 DNA follows: TGTGCCAGCAGCGTAGCGGCAGGGGGACGTGGGACTAATGAAAAACTGTTTTTT.

The chain has TRBV5-1 and TRBJ2-1, with D tentatively TRBD2 (7 bases). CDR3 length: 16 residues. Per germline, CDR1 SGHRS and CDR2 YFSETQ. Deletions cut 0 bases from V and 5 bases from J, with 15 bases between. In DNA, the CDR3 is TGCGCCAGCAGCTTGGCAGAGGGGGGGCCTAACAATGAGCAGTTCTTC. It translates to CASSLAEGGPNNEQFF.

This clone turned up a few times. The CDR3 DNA is TGTGCCAGCAGCGTAAAGCCCGGAGCGGGGGGAGGGTTCAATGAGCAGTTCTTC. This translates into CASSVKPGAGGGFNEQFF. This sequence joins TRBV9 and TRBJ2-1, with 9 bases lining up with TRBD2. Per the germline V gene, CDR1 is SGDLS and CDR2 is YYNGEE. V gave up 1 base and J gave up 6 bases; unmatched junction bases: 14. The CDR3 totals 18 residues.

This clone was counted a few times. The genes are TRBV6-4 and TRBJ1-2; D might be TRBD1 (6 bases). Germline V gene data show CDR1 as MRHNA and CDR2 as SNTAGT. The CDR3 contains 14 residues. The germline V and J ends were trimmed by 5 bases and 3 bases, with 13 bases remaining between them. The CDR3 region has the DNA TGTGCCAGCAGTAAGACGACAGGACACTATGGCTACACCTTC. As protein: CASSKTTGHYGYTF.

The chain uses TRBV7-9 and TRBJ2-5; a possible D gene is TRBD2 (5 bases). V gave up 1 base and J gave up 5 bases, with 5 bases separating them. There are 12 residues in the CDR3. Germline lookup yields CDR1 SEHNR and CDR2 FQNEAQ (reference sequence). CDR3: CASSLGEETQYF. The CDR3 DNA is TGTGCCAGCAGCTTAGGGGAGGAGACCCAGTACTTC.

The sample holds one count of this clone. This chain links TRBV12-3 or TRBV12-4 with TRBJ2-1, with 7 bases that match TRBD2. There are 13 residues in the CDR3. V shed 4 bases, J shed 12 bases, and the junction held 9 bases outside the gene matches. The CDR3 sequence is CASSYSGAGLQFF. The CDR3 DNA reads TGTGCCAGCAGTTACAGCGGGGCGGGGTTGCAGTTCTTC.

The V call is TRBV14, the J call TRBJ1-2; 8 bases line up with TRBD1. This CDR3 is built from 15 residues. V lost 3 bases, J lost 3 bases, and 6 bases stayed unmatched. CDR1 and CDR2 from the germline V gene are SGHDN and FVKESK. Written as DNA, the CDR3 is TGTGCCAGCAGCCAGGGACAGGCGGCGCACTATGGCTACACCTTC. It translates to CASSQGQAAHYGYTF.

This chain links TRBV5-4 with TRBJ2-2, with unresolved D. The germline CDR1 and CDR2 sequences are SGHNT and YYREEE (reference sequence). The CDR3 is made up of 15 amino acids. Trimming removed 1 base at V and 1 base at J, with 8 bases between. CDR3 sequence: CASSLSVWNTGELFF. In DNA form, the CDR3 reads TGTGCCAGCAGCTTGTCTGTCTGGAACACCGGGGAGCTGTTTTTT.

The chain is built from TRBV7-9 and TRBJ2-1, with D perhaps TRBD1 (5 bases). The CDR3 is made up of 17 amino acids. Germline CDR1 and CDR2: SEHNR and FQNEAQ (reference sequence). Trimming left V 5 bases short and J 0 bases short, with 17 bases between. The CDR3 protein is CASSTNKGYSSYNEQFF. Written as DNA, the CDR3 is TGTGCCAGCAGCACCAATAAGGGGTATAGCTCCTACAATGAGCAGTTCTTC.

This rearrangement joins TRBV19 to TRBJ1-1; 12 nucleotides agree with TRBD1. Trimming removed 4 bases from V and 4 bases from J; junction bases left unmatched: 10. Germline loops: CDR1 LNHDA, CDR2 SQIVND (reference sequence). The length of the CDR3 is 17 residues. The CDR3 sequence is CASSTAPGQGAVTEAFF. CDR3 bases: TGTGCCAGTAGTACTGCGCCGGGACAGGGGGCGGTCACTGAAGCTTTCTTT.

This clone came up once. The J gene is TRBJ2-6, the V gene TRBV12-5; D is perhaps TRBD2 (6 bases). V was trimmed by 5 bases and J by 0 bases, leaving 17 bases between them. This CDR3 is 18 amino acids long. Germline CDR1 is LGHNT and CDR2 is FRNRAP. The CDR3 sequence is CASGGPWGGYSGANVLTF. The CDR3 DNA reads TGTGCTAGTGGTGGGCCCTGGGGAGGCTACTCTGGGGCCAACGTCCTGACTTTC.

The chain carries TRBV15 and TRBJ2-2, with D perhaps matching TRBD2 (5 bases). The CDR3 contains 15 residues. Between the trimmed V and J ends, which lost 4 bases and 1 base, there was a span of 10 bases. Germline V CDR1 and CDR2: LNHNV, YYDKDF (reference sequence). Written as DNA, the CDR3 is TGTGCCACCAGCATCGGCGGACTGAACACCGGGGAGCTGTTTTTT. It codes for CATSIGGLNTGELFF.

Written as DNA, the CDR3 is TGTGCCAGCAGCTTAGCGTGGACTAGCGGAGATAGCACAGATACGCAGTATTTT. Its protein is CASSLAWTSGDSTDTQYF. This chain joins TRBV7-8 and TRBJ2-3; the match to TRBD2 covers 10 bases. Germline V lookup: CDR1 SGHVS, CDR2 FQNEAQ. V trimming: 0 bases; J trimming: 0 bases; junction bases outside the gene matches: 6. The CDR3 consists of 18 residues.

V is TRBV4-2 and J is TRBJ1-4; the D is unclear. The CDR3 runs 15 residues. In germline, CDR1 is LGHNA, CDR2 YNFKEQ. Between the trimmed V and J ends, which lost 0 bases and 3 bases, there was a span of 8 bases. CDR3: CASSQDQVANEKLFF. The DNA for the CDR3 is TGTGCCAGCAGCCAAGATCAGGTGGCTAATGAAAAACTGTTTTTT.

The chain couples TRBV5-1 to TRBJ1-1, with TRBD1 identical over 8 bases. The V gene end was trimmed by 3 bases and the J gene end by 3 bases; junction bases not matched to a gene: 4. Germline loops: CDR1 SGHRS, CDR2 YFSETQ. The CDR3 consists of 14 residues. The CDR3 DNA reads TGCGCCAGCAGCTCCCTGACAGGGGACACTGAAGCTTTCTTT. Its translation: CASSSLTGDTEAFF. Together with reference TRBV5-1 and TRBJ1-1, the CDR3 gives the full variable domain: KAGVTQTPRYLIKTRGQQVTLSCSPISGHRSVSWYQQTPGQGLQFLFEYFSETQRNKGNFPGRFSGRQFSNSRSEMNVSTLELGDSALYLCASSSLTGDTEAFFGQGTRLTVV.

This clone was picked up a small number of times. J is TRBJ1-5 and V is TRBV7-9; unclear D gene. V lost 3 bases, J lost 7 bases, and 13 bases lay in between. Germline V gene lookup returns CDR1 SEHNR and CDR2 FQNEAQ (reference sequence). This CDR3 spans 14 amino acids. CDR3 in DNA: TGTGCCAGCAGCTTGGCTTACGGAGGCCAGCCCCAGCATTTT. Translating it yields CASSLAYGGQPQHF.

This chain connects TRBV7-9 to TRBJ2-3; 14 bases agree with TRBD2. The V gene end was trimmed by 5 bases and the J gene end by 4 bases; junction bases not matched to a gene: 8. The CDR3 is made up of 17 amino acids. Germline V lookup: CDR1 SEHNR, CDR2 FQNEAQ (reference sequence). CDR3 nucleotides: TGTGCCAGCAGCGCGAGTGTGACTAGCGGGGGGGCAGATACGCAGTATTTT. Protein sequence: CASSASVTSGGADTQYF.

The chain recombines TRBV6-5 with TRBJ2-7; 9 bases map to TRBD1. The germline gives CDR1 MNHEY, CDR2 SVGAGI. V trimming: 5 bases; J trimming: 0 bases; junction bases outside the gene matches: 2. The CDR3 length is 14 residues. CDR3 amino acids: CASSTGGSSYEQYF. DNA of the CDR3: TGTGCCAGCAGTACAGGGGGCAGCTCCTACGAGCAGTACTTC.

The V gene is TRBV19, the J gene TRBJ2-1; 8 bases agree with TRBD1. Germline V gene sequence: CDR1 LNHDA, CDR2 SQIVND (reference sequence). This CDR3 is built from 14 residues. V shed 5 bases, J shed 7 bases, and the junction held 7 bases outside the gene matches. This chain's CDR3 is CASSSRTGWNEQFF. The CDR3 nucleotides read TGTGCCAGTAGTTCCAGGACAGGGTGGAATGAGCAGTTCTTC.

This clone was observed a single time. V and J are TRBV10-3 and TRBJ1-5; TRBD1 might be the D (6 bases). The CDR3 is 15 residues long. Germline values: CDR1 ENHRY, CDR2 SYGVKD. The V end lost 4 bases, the J end lost 5 bases, and 15 bases lay between the germline ends. The CDR3: CAISGEQGRHQPQHF. CDR3 DNA: TGTGCCATCAGTGGGGAACAGGGAAGGCATCAGCCCCAGCATTTT.

The J gene is TRBJ2-4, the V gene TRBV3-1 (or the pseudogene TRBV3-2); unclear D gene. V gave up 4 bases and J gave up 1 base, with 14 bases separating them. Germline lookup yields CDR1 LGHDT and CDR2 YNNKEL (reference sequence). This CDR3 comprises 16 residues. CDR3 coding DNA: TGTGCCAGCAGCCGGCTGGTTGATGGTGCCAAAAACATTCAGTACTTC. Its translation: CASSRLVDGAKNIQYF.